In this sample, the clone carrying this T cell receptor beta chain turned up once. Antigen unknown. There are 19 residues in the CDR3. V trimming: 4 bases; J trimming: 6 bases; junction bases outside the gene matches: 20. Germline V lookup: CDR1 ENHRY, CDR2 SYGVKD. The entry originates in a study of cytotoxic CD8 clonotypes in ibrutinib-treated CLL. A 1 in 200,000 to 1 in 1 million T cell depth was the sequencing target. Assay used: immunoSEQ multiplex PCR; TCRdb lists only in-frame clones, some missing. The table shows about 57,000 clones, with 56% occurring only once. General study results and limits: Sampling schedules were unmatched across sustained-remission and progressing patients. Measured clonality at baseline was greater than in age-matched healthy donors and tracked with circulating CD8+ T-cell counts.

Material: PBMCs, obtained after 24 months of ibrutinib treatment. This rearrangement joins TRBV10-3 to TRBJ1-2; 10 bases match TRBD1. The TCR sequence derives from a human donor with chronic lymphocytic leukemia. CDR3 amino acids: CAISVISRDRGSRPDGYTF. The CDR3 nucleotides read TGTGCCATCAGTGTGATTTCTCGGGACAGGGGATCCCGACCGGATGGCTACACCTTC.